One and the same sample provided the 24 T cell receptor beta chains below, sequenced in a study of blood T cell repertoires in COVID-19. TCRdb's table, derived via immunoSEQ multiplex PCR, lists solely in-frame clones and lacks some. The sample lists roughly 150,000 clones; roughly 80% were seen once. Specimen: peripheral blood. All receptors come from a woman at least 80 years old with acute or convalescent COVID-19.

The V call is TRBV30, the J call TRBJ1-2; the match to TRBD1 covers 7 bases. V lost 0 bases, J lost 4 bases, and 5 bases stayed unmatched. The CDR3 sequence is 14 residues long. Germline V lookup: CDR1 GTSNPN, CDR2 SVGIG (reference sequence). Here the CDR3 DNA reads TGTGCCTGGAGTGTAGGGGACAGCGTCTATGGCTACACCTTC. Its protein is CAWSVGDSVYGYTF. Based on the CDR3 plus reference TRBV30 and TRBJ1-2, the full variable domain is SQTIHQWPATLVQPVGSPLSLECTVEGTSNPNLYWYRQAAGRGLQLLFYSVGIGQISSEVPQNLSASRPQDRQFILSSKKLLLSDSGFYLCAWSVGDSVYGYTFGSGTRLTVV.

This clone was found a few times. This chain joins TRBV24-1 and TRBJ2-2, with D unresolved. This CDR3 region has 15 residues. With 1 base removed from V and 1 base from J, the gap between germline ends came to 6 bases. Germline V CDR1 and CDR2: KGHDR, SFDVKD. CDR3 bases: TGTGCCACCAGTGATTTAGACAAGAACACCGGGGAGCTGTTTTTT. Its translation: CATSDLDKNTGELFF.

This rearrangement joins TRBV7-6 to TRBJ2-2; 7 positions agree with TRBD1. The CDR3 runs to 15 residues. Germline CDR1 and CDR2: SGHVS and FNYEAQ. V shed 4 bases, J shed 4 bases, and the junction held 6 bases outside the gene matches. CDR3 sequence: CASSYRQGGTGELFF. Written as DNA, the CDR3 is TGTGCCAGCAGCTACAGACAGGGTGGCACCGGGGAGCTGTTTTTT.

This chain uses TRBV24-1 with TRBJ1-1, with D possibly being TRBD1 (5 bases). Per germline, CDR1 KGHDR and CDR2 SFDVKD. V was pared by 7 bases and J by 0 bases, with 29 bases between. CDR3 length equals 20 residues. CDR3 residues: CATRHKTRQSRWSLNTEAFF. The CDR3 DNA sequence: TGTGCCACCAGACACAAAACTCGACAGAGTCGATGGTCCTTGAACACTGAAGCTTTCTTT.

The rearrangement links TRBV18 to TRBJ1-6; 11 nucleotides agree with TRBD1. Germline CDR1 KGHSH, CDR2 LQKENI. Trimming took 3 bases from V and 5 from J; bases not matched to a gene: 3. The CDR3 length is 16 residues. CDR3 nucleotide sequence: TGTGCCAGCTCACCGGGACAGGGGGGGAATAATTCACCCCTCCACTTT. Protein sequence: CASSPGQGGNNSPLHF. The full variable domain, its missing parts supplied by reference TRBV18 and TRBJ1-6, is NAGVMQNPRHLVRRRGQEARLRCSPMKGHSHVYWYRQLPEEGLKFMVYLQKENIIDESGMPKERFSAEFPKEGPSILRIQQVVRGDSAAYFCASSPGQGGNNSPLHFGNGTRLTVT.

The chain carries TRBV27 and TRBJ2-7; 7 bases agree with TRBD1. CDR1 and CDR2 from the germline V gene are MNHEY and SMNVEV (reference sequence). V shed 2 bases and J 2 bases; nucleotides not matched to a gene: 3. This CDR3 spans 14 amino acids. CDR3: CASSLIQGPYEQYF. The CDR3 DNA reads as TGTGCCAGCAGTTTAATACAGGGGCCCTACGAGCAGTACTTC.

The V and J genes are TRBV27 and TRBJ1-1; 8 bases are a match to TRBD1. The germline gives CDR1 MNHEY, CDR2 SMNVEV (reference sequence). The CDR3 is made up of 14 amino acids. The junction had 9 bases not matched to a gene; V was cut back by 8 bases and J by 4 bases. The CDR3 bases are TGTGCCAGCGGATCCAGGGGGCTGGGCACTGAAGCTTTCTTT. Its protein is CASGSRGLGTEAFF.

The gene calls are TRBV29-1 and TRBJ1-1; D unclear. Trimming took off 4 bases at V and 2 bases at J, with 11 bases between the two ends. This CDR3 region has 13 residues. CDR1 and CDR2 (germline): SQVTM, ANQGSEA. CDR3 DNA sequence: TGCAGCGTTGTGGTGGGCCCTAACACTGAAGCTTTCTTT. Its protein product is CSVVVGPNTEAFF.

This rearrangement joins TRBV14 to TRBJ2-3; tentatively, D is TRBD2 (6 bases). Germline values: CDR1 SGHDN, CDR2 FVKESK. Trimming removed 3 bases from V and 1 base from J, with 8 bases in between. The CDR3 runs 14 residues. The CDR3 DNA reads TGTGCCAGCAGCCACGGAGGGGGCACAGATACGCAGTATTTT. It yields the protein CASSHGGGTDTQYF.

The CDR3 DNA reads TGTGCCTGGAGTGCACGGAGGGGGCATGTTGAAAAACTGTTTTTT. This sequence encodes CAWSARRGHVEKLFF. The gene calls are TRBV30 and TRBJ1-4, with 7 bases lining up with TRBD1. The J segment lost 7 bases and the V segment lost 1 base, leaving 9 bases of the junction unmatched. The CDR3 has 15 residues. CDR1 is GTSNPN and CDR2 is SVGIG in the germline V gene (reference sequence).

This chain links TRBV18 with TRBJ2-2, with 9 nucleotides matching TRBD1. This CDR3 has 17 residues. The V segment lost 2 bases and the J segment 6 bases; nucleotides outside the gene matches: 10. Per germline, CDR1 KGHSH and CDR2 LQKENI. The CDR3 spells CASSPSGQGAGSGELFF. The CDR3 nucleotides are TGTGCCAGCTCACCATCGGGACAGGGAGCGGGATCCGGGGAGCTGTTTTTT.

This sequence joins TRBV10-2 and TRBJ2-3; D possibly corresponds to TRBD2 (5 bases). CDR1 and CDR2 (germline): WSHSY, SAAADI. This CDR3 region has 16 residues. V lost 3 bases and J 6 bases, leaving 19 bases between the germline ends. DNA of the CDR3: TGCGCCAGCAGTGACTACGGACTCCAGACGTGGGATACGCAGTATTTT. It is translated as CASSDYGLQTWDTQYF.

V and J are TRBV7-9 and TRBJ2-7; D perhaps matches TRBD2 (6 bases). The CDR3 has 15 amino acids. The germline gives CDR1 SEHNR, CDR2 FQNEAQ (reference sequence). The V gene lost 6 bases and the J gene lost 7 bases, with 22 bases spanning the gap. DNA of the CDR3: TGTGCCAGCAGTCGCCTGAGGAGGGGATCCTCTGAGCAGTACTTC. Its protein is CASSRLRRGSSEQYF.

This clone was seen a handful of times. The chain uses TRBV6-2 or TRBV6-3 and TRBJ1-2, with D uncertain. Germline CDR1 reads MNHEY; CDR2 reads SVGEGT. V shed 3 bases and J shed 4 bases, with 6 bases lying between them. There are 12 residues in the CDR3. CDR3 in amino acids: CASSYISYGYTF. DNA of the CDR3: TGTGCCAGCAGTTATATATCCTATGGCTACACCTTC.

This chain uses TRBV6-6 with TRBJ1-2, with D possibly TRBD1 on 6 matching bases. Germline-derived CDR1 and CDR2 are MNHNY and SVGAGI (reference sequence). This CDR3 region has 13 residues. V dropped 6 bases and J dropped 2 bases, with 10 bases sitting between them. As DNA, the CDR3 is TGTGCCAGCAGATTGGGGGCCAACTATGGCTACACCTTC. Translating gives CASRLGANYGYTF.

The V call is TRBV7-3, the J call TRBJ2-1, with a tentative D call TRBD2 (5 bases). The CDR3 contains 12 residues. V was clipped by 3 bases and J by 7 bases, with 7 bases between them. The germline gives CDR1 SGHTA, CDR2 FQGTGA. CDR3: CASSFEGNEQFF. For the CDR3, the DNA is TGTGCCAGCAGCTTTGAGGGAAATGAGCAGTTCTTC.

V and J are TRBV9 and TRBJ1-4, with D maybe TRBD1 (6 bases). CDR3 size: 14 residues. Germline CDR1 SGDLS, CDR2 YYNGEE. V dropped 0 bases and J dropped 7 bases, with 10 bases sitting between them. The CDR3 region has the DNA TGTGCCAGCAGCGTAGAGGGGGGGAGTGAAAAACTGTTTTTT. Translation: CASSVEGGSEKLFF. Variable domain in full (rest from reference TRBV9 and TRBJ1-4): DSGVTQTPKHLITATGQRVTLRCSPRSGDLSVYWYQQSLDQGLQFLIQYYNGEERAKGNILERFSAQQFPDLHSELNLSSLELGDSALYFCASSVEGGSEKLFFGSGTQLSVL.

The V call is TRBV5-1, the J call TRBJ1-5; 8 bases are shared with TRBD1. V trimming: 0 bases; J trimming: 0 bases; junction bases outside the gene matches: 5. The CDR3 totals 17 residues. The V gene's germline CDR1 is SGHRS and CDR2 YFSETQ. The CDR3 nucleotides are TGCGCCAGCAGCTTGGGACAGGGGTCTGGTAGCAATCAGCCCCAGCATTTT. Translating it yields CASSLGQGSGSNQPQHF. The full variable domain, its missing parts supplied by reference TRBV5-1 and TRBJ1-5, is KAGVTQTPRYLIKTRGQQVTLSCSPISGHRSVSWYQQTPGQGLQFLFEYFSETQRNKGNFPGRFSGRQFSNSRSEMNVSTLELGDSALYLCASSLGQGSGSNQPQHFGDGTRLSIL.

The chain recombines TRBV5-4 with TRBJ2-2; 8 bases are shared with TRBD1. V was clipped by 0 bases and J by 4 bases; unmatched bases: 5. This CDR3 is built from 16 residues. CDR1 SGHNT and CDR2 YYREEE come from the germline V gene (reference sequence). In DNA form, the CDR3 reads TGTGCCAGCAGCTTGGCTGCAGGGGGCGTCACCGGGGAGCTGTTTTTT. Amino acids: CASSLAAGGVTGELFF.

This chain uses TRBV7-9 with TRBJ2-1, with D possibly being TRBD2 (6 bases). CDR1 is SEHNR and CDR2 is FQNEAQ in the germline V gene (reference sequence). The CDR3 totals 12 residues. Trimming shortened V by 5 bases and J by 8 bases, and 10 bases separated the two germline ends. This CDR3 reads CASSRDFYEQFF. In DNA form, the CDR3 reads TGTGCCAGCAGCCGGGACTTTTATGAGCAGTTCTTC.

The chain combines TRBV5-4 with TRBJ2-7; 7 positions agree with TRBD2. The V segment lost 0 bases and the J segment 5 bases; nucleotides outside the gene matches: 8. This CDR3 has 15 amino acids. Germline CDR1 and CDR2: SGHNT and YYREEE (reference sequence). The CDR3 DNA follows: TGTGCCAGCAGCTTGGGGCATCAGGGAGGGGACGAGCAGTACTTC. This codes for CASSLGHQGGDEQYF.

The chain combines TRBV7-2 with TRBJ2-7; 8 nucleotides match TRBD1. V lost 1 base, J lost 7 bases, and 9 bases stayed unmatched. CDR3 length equals 15 residues. Germline assignment: CDR1 SGHTA and CDR2 FQGNSA. Written as DNA, the CDR3 is TGTGCCAGCAGCTTAGGTGGGACAGGACTCGTGGAGCAGTACTTC. The encoded protein is CASSLGGTGLVEQYF.

J is TRBJ2-7 and V is TRBV7-2; D perhaps matches TRBD2 (6 bases). The CDR3 runs to 15 residues. Trimming took 6 bases from V and 4 from J, leaving 19 bases between them. Germline CDR1 reads SGHTA; CDR2 reads FQGNSA. The CDR3 DNA is TGTGCCAGCAGTTTAAGTCCCCAACGGGAGTACGAGCAGTACTTC. It codes for CASSLSPQREYEQYF.

This chain links TRBV2 with TRBJ1-5; TRBD1 agrees at 7 bases. The CDR3 has 15 amino acids. After removal of 0 bases from V and 10 bases from J, the junction contained 9 bases not matched to a gene. Germline V gene lookup returns CDR1 SNHLY and CDR2 FYNNEI. This chain's CDR3 is CASSEAGRGPEPQHF. CDR3 in DNA: TGTGCCAGCAGTGAAGCTGGTAGGGGGCCTGAACCCCAGCATTTT.